The next 13 T cell receptor beta chains were all read from a single sample in a study of siplizumab effects on memory and regulatory T cells. Only in-frame clones appear in the TCRdb table, and some are missing; sequencing was by immunoSEQ multiplex PCR. Among roughly 60,000 clones listed, over 85% were seen once. Sample: CD8+ T cells sorted from blood. Source of these receptors: a human donor in good health.

This chain's CDR3 is CASSTTGQGNQPQHF. CDR3 nucleotide sequence: TGTGCCAGCAGCACCACGGGACAGGGGAATCAGCCCCAGCATTTT. This rearrangement joins TRBV7-9 to TRBJ1-5; 10 bases line up with TRBD1. Germline values: CDR1 SEHNR, CDR2 FQNEAQ (reference sequence). This CDR3 is built from 15 residues. V lost 5 bases to trimming and J lost 4 bases; unmatched junction nucleotides: 5.

This clone was seen a single time. V is TRBV7-9 and J is TRBJ2-1, with D possibly being TRBD1 or TRBD2 (5 bases each). The CDR3 is 15 amino acids. Trimming cost V 7 bases and J 4 bases, with 17 bases left between them. Germline loops: CDR1 SEHNR, CDR2 FQNEAQ (reference sequence). CDR3 loop: CASNLPGLVYNEQFF. The CDR3 nucleotides are TGTGCCAGCAACCTACCGGGGCTAGTTTACAATGAGCAGTTCTTC.

The chain joins TRBV9 to TRBJ2-2; 8 positions match TRBD2. Germline CDR1 SGDLS, CDR2 YYNGEE. The J segment lost 0 bases and the V segment lost 7 bases, leaving 2 bases of the junction unmatched. CDR3 length equals 14 residues. CDR3: CASEAGANTGELFF. The CDR3 DNA is TGTGCCAGCGAAGCGGGAGCGAACACCGGGGAGCTGTTTTTT.

This clone occurred once. The rearrangement joins TRBV13 to TRBJ2-5; D may be TRBD2 (5 bases). The CDR3 runs 19 residues. V was trimmed by 3 bases and J by 3 bases, leaving 26 bases between them. Per the germline V gene, CDR1 is PRHDT and CDR2 is FYEKMQ (reference sequence). The CDR3 nucleotides are TGTGCCAGCAGCTTTGGTTCCCTAGGAGGTTTATCCCCAGAAGAGACCCAGTACTTC. Translated, it gives CASSFGSLGGLSPEETQYF. Complete variable domain (other parts from reference TRBV13 and TRBJ2-5): AAGVIQSPRHLIKEKRETATLKCYPIPRHDTVYWYQQGPGQDPQFLISFYEKMQSDKGSIPDRFSAQQFSDYHSELNMSSLELGDSALYFCASSFGSLGGLSPEETQYFGPGTRLLVL.

The rearrangement joins TRBV9 to TRBJ2-1, with 12 nucleotides matching TRBD2. Germline V lookup: CDR1 SGDLS, CDR2 YYNGEE. V dropped 4 bases and J dropped 1; count of bases not matched to a gene: 15. The CDR3 sequence is 20 residues long. The CDR3 protein is CASSNPGLAGTTPSYNEQFF. The CDR3 nucleotides read TGTGCCAGCAGCAACCCGGGACTAGCGGGCACAACGCCTTCCTACAATGAGCAGTTCTTC.

This chain joins TRBV7-2 and TRBJ2-7, with 9 positions matching TRBD1. The trim removed 5 bases at V and 5 bases at J, leaving 13 bases unmatched. Germline-derived CDR1 and CDR2 are SGHTA and FQGNSA. The CDR3 has 16 amino acids. Here the CDR3 DNA reads TGTGCCAGCAGCCCCACAGGGGGCGCTTCTTCTCACGAGCAGTACTTC. As protein: CASSPTGGASSHEQYF.

J is TRBJ1-1 and V is TRBV27; D perhaps matches TRBD1 (6 bases). V lost 2 bases, J lost 2 bases, and 24 bases lay in between. Germline V gives CDR1 MNHEY, CDR2 SMNVEV (reference sequence). The CDR3 is 19 amino acids. Here the CDR3 DNA reads TGTGCCAGCAGTTTACTATCTTCCGCCAGGGGTAAACTTAACACTGAAGCTTTCTTT. It encodes CASSLLSSARGKLNTEAFF.

The rearrangement uses TRBV5-1 and TRBJ2-1; 11 nucleotides line up with TRBD2. V shed 5 bases and J 7 bases; nucleotides not matched to a gene: 8. The CDR3 sequence is 15 residues long. CDR1 and CDR2 from the germline V gene are SGHRS and YFSETQ. The CDR3 DNA follows: TGCGCCAGCAGTTTTAGCGGGAGGGCCGGGAATGAGCAGTTCTTC. Its protein product is CASSFSGRAGNEQFF.

V usage is TRBV27 and J usage is TRBJ1-1, with 9 bases that match TRBD1. In germline, CDR1 is MNHEY, CDR2 SMNVEV (reference sequence). The CDR3 totals 14 residues. V lost 7 bases, J lost 5 bases, and 8 bases stayed unmatched. The CDR3 reads CASTVTGGKTEAFF. The CDR3 DNA follows: TGTGCCAGCACGGTGACAGGGGGAAAAACTGAAGCTTTCTTT.

In its sample, this clone was seen a few times. J is TRBJ2-3 and V is TRBV7-9, with D maybe TRBD1 (6 bases). Germline-derived CDR1 and CDR2 are SEHNR and FQNEAQ (reference sequence). The V and J ends lost 8 bases and 4 bases respectively, with 16 bases between them. CDR3 length equals 14 residues. For the CDR3, the DNA is TGTGCCAGCCAGAATACAGGGATAGCAGATACGCAGTATTTT. Translated, it gives CASQNTGIADTQYF. Looking up the rest from reference TRBV7-9 and TRBJ2-3 gives the full variable domain: DTGVSQNPRHKITKRGQNVTFRCDPISEHNRLYWYRQTLGQGPEFLTYFQNEAQLEKSRLLSDRFSAERPKGSFSTLEIQRTEQGDSAMYLCASQNTGIADTQYFGPGTRLTVL.

The chain uses TRBV7-3 and TRBJ2-5, with 7 positions matching TRBD2. Germline V gene data show CDR1 as SGHTA and CDR2 as FQGTGA. The CDR3 is 17 residues long. V was pared by 4 bases and J by 4 bases, with 15 bases of the junction left unmatched. The CDR3 sequence is CASSSGVAEPGGETQYF. CDR3 coding DNA: TGTGCCAGCAGCTCAGGCGTAGCGGAGCCGGGGGGAGAGACCCAGTACTTC.

The chain carries TRBV28 and TRBJ2-5, with 8 nucleotides matching TRBD1. V gave up 6 bases and J gave up 2 bases; unmatched junction bases: 5. This CDR3 contains 14 residues. CDR1 MDHEN and CDR2 SYDVKM come from the germline V gene. The CDR3 loop reads CASRWDRTQETQYF. The CDR3, as DNA: TGTGCCAGCAGGTGGGACAGGACACAAGAGACCCAGTACTTC.

The chain recombines TRBV15 with TRBJ2-5; TRBD2 matches 7 bases. After removal of 7 bases from V and 1 base from J, the junction contained 9 bases not matched to a gene. Germline CDR1 LNHNV, CDR2 YYDKDF (reference sequence). The CDR3 consists of 15 residues. The CDR3 region is CATTSFGRPQETQYF. In DNA form, the CDR3 reads TGTGCCACCACATCCTTCGGGAGGCCCCAAGAGACCCAGTACTTC.